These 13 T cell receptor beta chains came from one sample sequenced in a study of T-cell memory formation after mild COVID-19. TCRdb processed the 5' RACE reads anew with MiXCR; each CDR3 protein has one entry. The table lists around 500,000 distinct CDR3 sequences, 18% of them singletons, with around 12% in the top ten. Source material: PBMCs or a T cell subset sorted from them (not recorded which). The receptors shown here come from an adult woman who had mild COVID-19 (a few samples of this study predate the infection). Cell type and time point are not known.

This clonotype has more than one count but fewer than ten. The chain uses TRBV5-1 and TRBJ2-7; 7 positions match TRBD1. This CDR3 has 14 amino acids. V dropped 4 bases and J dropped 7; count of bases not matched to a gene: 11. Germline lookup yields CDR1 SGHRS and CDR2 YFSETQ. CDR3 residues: CASSLVQGSDEQYF. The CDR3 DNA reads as TGCGCCAGCAGCCTCGTACAGGGGTCCGATGAGCAGTACTTC.

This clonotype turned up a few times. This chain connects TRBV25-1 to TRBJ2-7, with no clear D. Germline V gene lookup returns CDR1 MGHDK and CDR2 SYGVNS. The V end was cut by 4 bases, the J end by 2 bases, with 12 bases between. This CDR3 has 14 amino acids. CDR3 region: CASSGRFTPYEQYF. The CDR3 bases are TGTGCCAGCAGTGGCAGGTTTACTCCCTACGAGCAGTACTTC.

CDR3 nucleotide sequence: TGCGCCAGCAGCCCCGGGGGATTAAGCCGGACTGAAGCTTTCTTT. Translating gives CASSPGGLSRTEAFF. The rearrangement joins TRBV4-1 to TRBJ1-1, with D tentatively TRBD1 (5 bases). Germline loops: CDR1 MGHRA, CDR2 YSYEKL. The CDR3 contains 15 residues. V lost 4 bases, J lost 5 bases, and 17 bases lay in between.

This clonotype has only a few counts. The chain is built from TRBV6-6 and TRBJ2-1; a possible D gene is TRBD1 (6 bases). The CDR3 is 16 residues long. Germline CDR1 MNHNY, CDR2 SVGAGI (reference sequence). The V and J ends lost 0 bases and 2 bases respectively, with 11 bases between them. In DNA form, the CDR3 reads TGTGCCAGCAGTTACTCGCCAGGGGCACCCTACAATGAGCAGTTCTTC. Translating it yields CASSYSPGAPYNEQFF.

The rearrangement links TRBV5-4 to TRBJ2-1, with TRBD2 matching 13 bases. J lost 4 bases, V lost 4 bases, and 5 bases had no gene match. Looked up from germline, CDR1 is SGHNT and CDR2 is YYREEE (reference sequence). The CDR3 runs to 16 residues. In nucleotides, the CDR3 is TGTGCCAGCAGCGGCGGGACTAGCGGGATGTACAATGAGCAGTTCTTC. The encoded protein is CASSGGTSGMYNEQFF.

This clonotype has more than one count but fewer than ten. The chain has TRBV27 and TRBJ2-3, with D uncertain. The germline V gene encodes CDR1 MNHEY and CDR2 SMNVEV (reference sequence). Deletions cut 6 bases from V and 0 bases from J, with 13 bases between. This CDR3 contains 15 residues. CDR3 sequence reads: CASSLFGPSTDTQYF. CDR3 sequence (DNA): TGTGCCAGCAGCCTATTCGGGCCTAGCACAGATACGCAGTATTTT.

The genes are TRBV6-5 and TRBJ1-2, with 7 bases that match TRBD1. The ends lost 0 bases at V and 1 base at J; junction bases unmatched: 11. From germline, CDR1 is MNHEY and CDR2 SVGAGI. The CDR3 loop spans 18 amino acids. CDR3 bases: TGTGCCAGCAGTTACTCGAGGGACAGCAGTAAGCTTAACTATGGCTACACCTTC. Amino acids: CASSYSRDSSKLNYGYTF.

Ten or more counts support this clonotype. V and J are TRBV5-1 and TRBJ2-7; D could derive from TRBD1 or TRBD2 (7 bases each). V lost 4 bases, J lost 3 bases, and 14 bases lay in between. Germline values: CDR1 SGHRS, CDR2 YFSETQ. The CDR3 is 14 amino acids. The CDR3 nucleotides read TGCGCCAGCAGCCAGGGGGGGTCCTTCTACGAGCAGTACTTC. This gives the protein CASSQGGSFYEQYF.

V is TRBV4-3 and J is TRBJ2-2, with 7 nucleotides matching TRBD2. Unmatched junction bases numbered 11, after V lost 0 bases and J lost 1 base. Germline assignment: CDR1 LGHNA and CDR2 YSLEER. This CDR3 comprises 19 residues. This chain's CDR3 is CASSQDPGMASGNTGELFF. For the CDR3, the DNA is TGCGCCAGCAGCCAAGATCCAGGAATGGCTAGCGGGAACACCGGGGAGCTGTTTTTT.

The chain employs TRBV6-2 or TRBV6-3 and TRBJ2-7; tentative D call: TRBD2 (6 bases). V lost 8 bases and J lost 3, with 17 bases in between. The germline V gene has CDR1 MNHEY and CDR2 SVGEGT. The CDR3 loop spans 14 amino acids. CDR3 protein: CASLGSAKGYEQYF. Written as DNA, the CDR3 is TGTGCCAGCCTCGGGAGCGCTAAAGGCTACGAGCAGTACTTC.

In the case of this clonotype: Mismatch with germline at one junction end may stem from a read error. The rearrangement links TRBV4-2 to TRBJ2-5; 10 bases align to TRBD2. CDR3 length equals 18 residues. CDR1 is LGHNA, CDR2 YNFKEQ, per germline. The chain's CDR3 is CASSHAVLAGPLQGTQYF. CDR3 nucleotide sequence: TGTGCCAGCAGCCACGCCGTACTAGCGGGGCCTCTTCAAGGGACCCAGTACTTC.

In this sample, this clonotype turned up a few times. The DNA of the CDR3 is TGTGCCACCAGCAGAGGGGGGGTCGGGACCAACTATGGCTACACCTTC. It translates to CATSRGGVGTNYGYTF. The rearrangement uses TRBV15 and TRBJ1-2; the D gene is possibly TRBD1 (5 bases). Germline values: CDR1 LNHNV, CDR2 YYDKDF (reference sequence). The CDR3 has 16 residues. The ends were cut back, 1 base at V and 2 bases at J, with 14 bases in the middle.

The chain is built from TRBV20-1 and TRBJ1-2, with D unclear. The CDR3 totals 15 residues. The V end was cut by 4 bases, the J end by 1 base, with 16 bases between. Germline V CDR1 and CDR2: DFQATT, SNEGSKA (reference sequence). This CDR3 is CSATLGGTLNYGYTF. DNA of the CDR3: TGCAGTGCTACCCTTGGAGGAACACTTAACTATGGCTACACCTTC.